This is a list of T cell receptor beta chains from one sample in a study of blood T cell repertoires in COVID-19. Assay used: immunoSEQ multiplex PCR; TCRdb lists only in-frame clones, some missing. The table has roughly 86,000 clones, 85% seen once; the top ten hold 3% to 4%. Material: peripheral blood. These receptors all come from a man aged 50-59 years with acute or convalescent COVID-19. The CDR3 runs from the conserved cysteine through the conserved F or W. Fields, in order: J gene, clone size, V gene, D gene, CDR3 protein, CDR3 DNA. The D gene is left open where the match is weak. A clone size is listed for some rows: how often the clone was seen (once, few, many), or a class if it is expanded.

j_call: TRBJ1-1; clone_size: NA; v_call: TRBV11-3; d_call: NA; cdr3_aa: CASSRGQGNTEAFF; cdr3_nt: TGTGCCAGCAGCAGAGGCCAGGGGAACACTGAAGCTTTCTTT
j_call: TRBJ1-5; clone_size: once; v_call: TRBV29-1; d_call: NA; cdr3_aa: CSFRAGGDQPQHF; cdr3_nt: TGCAGCTTTCGAGCGGGGGGGGATCAGCCCCAGCATTTT
j_call: TRBJ2-1; clone_size: NA; v_call: TRBV4-3; d_call: NA; cdr3_aa: CASSQSGGDLYNEQFF; cdr3_nt: TGCGCCAGCAGCCAATCGGGCGGGGACCTCTACAATGAGCAGTTCTTC
j_call: TRBJ2-7; clone_size: NA; v_call: TRBV7-3; d_call: NA; cdr3_aa: CASSLDRPYEQYF; cdr3_nt: TGTGCCAGCAGCCTGGACAGACCCTACGAGCAGTACTTC
j_call: TRBJ2-5; clone_size: NA; v_call: TRBV24-1; d_call: TRBD2; cdr3_aa: CATAAGGSETQYF; cdr3_nt: TGTGCCACCGCCGCGGGGGGGAGCGAGACCCAGTACTTC
j_call: TRBJ2-7; clone_size: once; v_call: TRBV5-5; d_call: NA; cdr3_aa: CASSWDDRTSYEQYF; cdr3_nt: TGTGCCAGCAGTTGGGATGACAGGACCTCCTACGAGCAGTACTTC
j_call: TRBJ2-2; clone_size: NA; v_call: TRBV4-1; d_call: TRBD1; cdr3_aa: CASSVRQGNTGELFF; cdr3_nt: TGCGCCAGCAGCGTTCGACAGGGGAACACCGGGGAGCTGTTTTTT
j_call: TRBJ1-5; clone_size: NA; v_call: TRBV19; d_call: NA; cdr3_aa: CASSMGDYSNQPQHF; cdr3_nt: TGTGCCAGTAGTATGGGGGACTATAGCAATCAGCCCCAGCATTTT
j_call: TRBJ2-5; clone_size: NA; v_call: TRBV9; d_call: TRBD2; cdr3_aa: CASSTSGLAKPQETQYF; cdr3_nt: TGTGCCAGCAGCACTAGCGGACTAGCGAAACCTCAAGAGACCCAGTACTTC
j_call: TRBJ2-2; clone_size: NA; v_call: TRBV19; d_call: NA; cdr3_aa: CASSIGANTGELFF; cdr3_nt: TGTGCCAGTAGTATTGGAGCGAACACCGGGGAGCTGTTTTTT
j_call: TRBJ1-1; clone_size: few; v_call: TRBV5-5; d_call: NA; cdr3_aa: CASSSPTGRAFF; cdr3_nt: TGTGCCAGCAGTAGTCCTACCGGGAGAGCTTTCTTT
j_call: TRBJ1-5; clone_size: few; v_call: TRBV7-2; d_call: TRBD1; cdr3_aa: CASSPQTGNSNQPQHF; cdr3_nt: TGTGCCAGCAGCCCGCAGACAGGGAATAGCAATCAGCCCCAGCATTTT
j_call: TRBJ1-2; clone_size: NA; v_call: TRBV12-3/TRBV12-4; d_call: NA; cdr3_aa: CASSLGRRYGYTF; cdr3_nt: TGTGCCAGCAGTTTAGGGCGGAGGTATGGCTACACCTTC
j_call: TRBJ1-2; clone_size: NA; v_call: TRBV6-5; d_call: TRBD1; cdr3_aa: CASSYKPGQGYGYTF; cdr3_nt: TGTGCCAGCAGTTACAAACCGGGACAGGGGTATGGCTACACCTTC
j_call: TRBJ2-5; clone_size: many; v_call: TRBV4-3; d_call: TRBD2; cdr3_aa: CASSRLAGEGGETQYF; cdr3_nt: TGCGCCAGCAGCAGATTAGCGGGAGAGGGCGGAGAGACCCAGTACTTC
j_call: TRBJ2-1; clone_size: NA; v_call: TRBV12-5; d_call: NA; cdr3_aa: CASGLASSTTYNEQFF; cdr3_nt: TGTGCTAGTGGTTTGGCATCTTCCACTACCTACAATGAGCAGTTCTTC